This T cell receptor beta chain was sequenced for a study of blood T cell repertoires in COVID-19. About the study: Both acute and convalescent COVID-19 samples were obtained from the United States, Italy and Spain. T cells, B-cell-depleted T cells, or PBMCs supplied cDNA or gDNA.

Germline assignment: CDR1 SEHNR and CDR2 FQNEAQ (reference sequence). This CDR3 has 16 amino acids. V shed 5 bases, J shed 3 bases, and the junction held 8 bases outside the gene matches. Under the authors' procedure: Counts of nucleated cells, estimated from reference gene primer amplification, were obtained. Data came from immunoSEQ multiplex PCR; TCRdb stores just in-frame clones and leaves some out. The V and J calls and clone size were taken over from that table, and D and trimming were inferred from the DNA. Seen here are 80,000 to 95,000 clones, roughly 80% observed once, and the top ten hold about 23%.

Sample: peripheral blood. The V gene is TRBV7-9, the J gene TRBJ1-2; 11 nucleotides match TRBD1. This sequence originates from an older man with active or convalescent COVID-19. CDR3 in DNA: TGTGCCAGCAGCCCGCGGGACAGGGGGATCGACTATGGCTACACCTTC. Translation: CASSPRDRGIDYGYTF.